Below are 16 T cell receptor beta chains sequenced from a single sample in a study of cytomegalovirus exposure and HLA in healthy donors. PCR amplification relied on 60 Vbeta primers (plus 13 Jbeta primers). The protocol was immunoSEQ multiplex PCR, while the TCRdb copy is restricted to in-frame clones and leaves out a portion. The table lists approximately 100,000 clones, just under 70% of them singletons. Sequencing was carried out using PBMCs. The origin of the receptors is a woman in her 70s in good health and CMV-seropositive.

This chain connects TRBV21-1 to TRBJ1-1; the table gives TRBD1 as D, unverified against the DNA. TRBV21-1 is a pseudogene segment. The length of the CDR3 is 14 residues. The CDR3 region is CASTGTGVNTEAFF. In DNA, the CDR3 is TGTGCCAGCACCGGGACAGGGGTGAACACTGAAGCTTTCTTT.

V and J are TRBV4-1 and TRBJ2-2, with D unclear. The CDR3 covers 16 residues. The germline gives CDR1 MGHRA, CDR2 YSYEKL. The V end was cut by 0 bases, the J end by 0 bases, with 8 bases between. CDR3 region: CASSQDERTNTGELFF. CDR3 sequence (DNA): TGCGCCAGCAGCCAAGATGAGAGGACGAACACCGGGGAGCTGTTTTTT.

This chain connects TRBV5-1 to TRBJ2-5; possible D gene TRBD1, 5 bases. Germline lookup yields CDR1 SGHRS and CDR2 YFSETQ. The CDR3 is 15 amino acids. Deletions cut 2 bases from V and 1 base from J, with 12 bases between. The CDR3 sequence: CASSFTSTAQETQYF. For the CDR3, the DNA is TGCGCCAGCAGCTTTACTTCGACAGCCCAAGAGACCCAGTACTTC.

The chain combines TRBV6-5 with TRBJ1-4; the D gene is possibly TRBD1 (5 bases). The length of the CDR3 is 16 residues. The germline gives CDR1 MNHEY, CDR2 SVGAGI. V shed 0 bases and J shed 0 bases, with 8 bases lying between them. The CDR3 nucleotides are TGTGCCAGCAGTTACTCTGCAGGGACAACTAATGAAAAACTGTTTTTT. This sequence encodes CASSYSAGTTNEKLFF.

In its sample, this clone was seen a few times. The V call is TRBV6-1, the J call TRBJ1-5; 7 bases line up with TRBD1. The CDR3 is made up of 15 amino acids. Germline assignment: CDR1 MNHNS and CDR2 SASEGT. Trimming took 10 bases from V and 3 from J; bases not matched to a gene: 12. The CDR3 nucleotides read TGTGCCACGGAGCTCCGGGACAGCGTCAATCAGCCCCAGCATTTT. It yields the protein CATELRDSVNQPQHF.

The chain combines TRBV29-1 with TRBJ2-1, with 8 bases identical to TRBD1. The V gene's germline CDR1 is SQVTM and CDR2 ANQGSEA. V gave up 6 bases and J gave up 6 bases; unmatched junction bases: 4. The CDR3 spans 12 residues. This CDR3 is CSVRTGRNEQFF. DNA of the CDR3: TGCAGCGTCCGGACAGGGCGCAATGAGCAGTTCTTC.

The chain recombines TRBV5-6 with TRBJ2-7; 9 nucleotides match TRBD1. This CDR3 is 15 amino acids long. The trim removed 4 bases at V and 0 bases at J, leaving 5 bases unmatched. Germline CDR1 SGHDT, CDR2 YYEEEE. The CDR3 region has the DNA TGTGCCAGCAGCAGGACAGGGGAGGGCTCCTACGAGCAGTACTTC. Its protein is CASSRTGEGSYEQYF.

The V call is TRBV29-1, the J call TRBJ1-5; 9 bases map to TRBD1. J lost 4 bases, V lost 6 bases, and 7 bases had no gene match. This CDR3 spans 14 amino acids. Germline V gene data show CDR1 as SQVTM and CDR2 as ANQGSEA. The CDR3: CSVGGTGSNQPQHF. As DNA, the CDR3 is TGCAGCGTGGGGGGGACAGGGAGTAATCAGCCCCAGCATTTT.

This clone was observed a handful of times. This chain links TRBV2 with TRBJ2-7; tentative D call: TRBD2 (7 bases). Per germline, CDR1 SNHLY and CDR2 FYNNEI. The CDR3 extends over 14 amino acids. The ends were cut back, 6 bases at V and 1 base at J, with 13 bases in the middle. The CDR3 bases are TGTGCCAGCAGAGAGGGGGGGCGATCCTACGAGCAGTACTTC. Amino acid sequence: CASREGGRSYEQYF.

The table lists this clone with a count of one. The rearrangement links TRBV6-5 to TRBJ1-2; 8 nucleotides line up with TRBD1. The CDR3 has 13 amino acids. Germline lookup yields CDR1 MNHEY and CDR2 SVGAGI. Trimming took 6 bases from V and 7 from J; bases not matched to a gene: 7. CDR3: CASSHADRGGYTF. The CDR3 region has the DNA TGTGCCAGCAGCCACGCAGACAGGGGTGGCTACACCTTC.

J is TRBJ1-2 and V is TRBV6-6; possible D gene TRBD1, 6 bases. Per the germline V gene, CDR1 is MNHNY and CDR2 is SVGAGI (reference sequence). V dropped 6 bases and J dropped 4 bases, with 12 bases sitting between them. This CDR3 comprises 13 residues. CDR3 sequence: CASSPQGSYGYTF. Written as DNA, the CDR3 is TGTGCCAGCAGCCCACAGGGTTCCTATGGCTACACCTTC.

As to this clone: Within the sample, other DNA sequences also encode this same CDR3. In DNA, the CDR3 is TGTGCCAGCAGCCTACAGGGCTACGAGCAGTACTTC. Translation: CASSLQGYEQYF. J is TRBJ2-7 and V is TRBV7-9; TRBD1 is a possible D gene (6 bases). CDR1 and CDR2 from the germline V gene are SEHNR and FQNEAQ (reference sequence). Between the trimmed V and J ends, which lost 5 bases and 3 bases, there was a span of 8 bases. The CDR3 contains 12 residues.

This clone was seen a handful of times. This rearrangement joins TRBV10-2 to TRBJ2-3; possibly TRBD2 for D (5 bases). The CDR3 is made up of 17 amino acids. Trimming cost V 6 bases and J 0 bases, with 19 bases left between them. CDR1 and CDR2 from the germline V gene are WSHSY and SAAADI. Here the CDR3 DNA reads TGCGCCAGCAGGGACTCAAGACTCGTCGGTAGCACAGATACGCAGTATTTT. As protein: CASRDSRLVGSTDTQYF.

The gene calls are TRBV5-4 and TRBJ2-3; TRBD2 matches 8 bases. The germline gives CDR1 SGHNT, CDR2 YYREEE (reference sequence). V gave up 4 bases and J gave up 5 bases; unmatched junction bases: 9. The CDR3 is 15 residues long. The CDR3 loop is CASSPGVAGLDTQYF. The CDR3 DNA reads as TGTGCCAGCAGCCCCGGGGTAGCGGGGTTAGATACGCAGTATTTT.

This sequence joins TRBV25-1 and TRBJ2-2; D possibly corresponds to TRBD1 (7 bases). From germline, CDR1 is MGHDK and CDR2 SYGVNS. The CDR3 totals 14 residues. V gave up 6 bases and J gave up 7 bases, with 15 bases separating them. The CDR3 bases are TGTGCCAGCAGCCGCTCAGGGGGGATCGGGGAGCTGTTTTTT. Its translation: CASSRSGGIGELFF.

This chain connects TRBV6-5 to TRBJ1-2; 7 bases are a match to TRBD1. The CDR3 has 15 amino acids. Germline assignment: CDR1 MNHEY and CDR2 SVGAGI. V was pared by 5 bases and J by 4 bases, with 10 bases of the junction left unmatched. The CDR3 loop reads CASSRGQPLAYGYTF. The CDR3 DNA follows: TGTGCCAGCAGTAGGGGACAGCCCCTTGCCTATGGCTACACCTTC.